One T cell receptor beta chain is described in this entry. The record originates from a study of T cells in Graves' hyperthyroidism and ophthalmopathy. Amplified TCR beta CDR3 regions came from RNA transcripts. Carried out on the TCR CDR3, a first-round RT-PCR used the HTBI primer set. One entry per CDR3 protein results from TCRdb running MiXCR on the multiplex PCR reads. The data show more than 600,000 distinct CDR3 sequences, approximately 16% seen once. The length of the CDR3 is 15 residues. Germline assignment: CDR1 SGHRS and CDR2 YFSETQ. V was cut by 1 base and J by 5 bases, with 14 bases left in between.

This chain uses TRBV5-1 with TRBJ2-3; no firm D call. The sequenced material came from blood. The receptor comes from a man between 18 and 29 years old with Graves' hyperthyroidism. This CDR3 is CASSLSLTPEDTQYF. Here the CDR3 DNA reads TGCGCCAGCAGCTTGAGTCTAACACCTGAAGATACGCAGTATTTT.